The 25 T cell receptor beta chains below all came from one sample that was sequenced in a study of shared clonotypes between healthy human individuals. Using immunoSEQ multiplex PCR, the repertoire was profiled, and TCRdb retains in-frame clones only, with some absent. This sample yields 100,000 to 130,000 clones, of which roughly two thirds are seen a single time; about 24% belongs to the top ten. Sequencing was performed on memory CD8+ T cells sorted from blood. Subset specified: CD45RO+ cells pooled with CCR7-negative TemRA cells. Receptors originate from a woman younger than 45 in good health.

V is TRBV4-1 and J is TRBJ2-7; 10 bases map to TRBD2. Trimming at V came to 0 bases and at J to 4 bases, leaving 6 bases not matched to a gene. This CDR3 has 16 residues. In germline, CDR1 is MGHRA, CDR2 YSYEKL. The CDR3 region is CASSQDQGLAFYEQYF. The DNA for the CDR3 is TGCGCCAGCAGCCAAGATCAGGGACTAGCGTTTTACGAGCAGTACTTC.

This clone has just one count. Other nucleotide sequences in the sample specify the same CDR3. This rearrangement joins TRBV9 to TRBJ2-3; 8 bases map to TRBD2. The CDR3 loop spans 14 amino acids. V lost 4 bases and J lost 5; bases outside the gene matches: 6. Per the germline V gene, CDR1 is SGDLS and CDR2 is YYNGEE. CDR3 sequence: CASSRSGKLDTQYF. CDR3 nucleotides: TGTGCCAGCAGCCGTAGCGGGAAGCTAGATACGCAGTATTTT.

The rearrangement uses TRBV7-6 and TRBJ2-7, with D perhaps matching TRBD2 (5 bases). The length of the CDR3 is 15 residues. The V end was cut by 4 bases, the J end by 7 bases, with 20 bases between. Per germline, CDR1 SGHVS and CDR2 FNYEAQ. The CDR3 spells CASSSWTGNYGEQYF. The CDR3 DNA is TGTGCCAGCAGCTCGTGGACGGGGAATTACGGGGAGCAGTACTTC.

This clone was observed a handful of times. V and J are TRBV5-6 and TRBJ2-7; possibly TRBD2 for D (6 bases). The CDR3 extends over 15 amino acids. Germline V lookup: CDR1 SGHDT, CDR2 YYEEEE. V shed 0 bases and J shed 5 bases, with 15 bases lying between them. Written as DNA, the CDR3 is TGTGCCAGCAGCTTGGGGTGGGTGGAGGGTAACGAGCAGTACTTC. It is translated as CASSLGWVEGNEQYF.

The V gene is TRBV2, the J gene TRBJ2-1; D is ambiguous. Germline values: CDR1 SNHLY, CDR2 FYNNEI. The CDR3 is 11 amino acids. Trimming took off 7 bases at V and 8 bases at J, with 9 bases between the two ends. The CDR3: CASKFTDEQFF. CDR3 DNA sequence: TGTGCCAGCAAGTTTACCGATGAGCAGTTCTTC.

In regard to this clone: Germline is not matched at one junction end, which may reflect a read error. V is TRBV4-1 and J is TRBJ2-7; TRBD1 matches 8 bases. The CDR3 has 16 residues. The germline V gene encodes CDR1 MGHRA and CDR2 YSYEKL. The CDR3 here is CASSQDPGQGFYEQYF. CDR3 nucleotides: TGTGCCAGCAGCCAAGATCCTGGACAGGGATTCTACGAGCAGTACTTC.

The chain joins TRBV5-4 to TRBJ2-2, with D possibly matching TRBD2 (5 bases). The CDR3 spans 16 residues. Deletions cut 4 bases from V and 4 bases from J, with 17 bases between. Germline-derived CDR1 and CDR2 are SGHNT and YYREEE (reference sequence). The CDR3 nucleotides read TGTGCCAGCAGCCCCGGGGTGCCAGCGAGCACCGGGGAGCTGTTTTTT. Residues: CASSPGVPASTGELFF.

Regarding this clone: One end of the junction varies from germline; a read error may be responsible. The chain recombines TRBV18 with TRBJ2-3; D not certain. CDR1 KGHSH and CDR2 LQKENI come from the germline V gene. CDR3 length: 13 residues. The CDR3 is CASSAPSTDTQYF. DNA of the CDR3: TGTGCCAGCTCAGCACCTAGCACAGATACGCAGTATTTT.

This chain joins TRBV28 and TRBJ2-3; TRBD2 matches 8 bases. V lost 2 bases to trimming and J lost 3 bases; unmatched junction nucleotides: 4. The CDR3 consists of 15 residues. Looked up from germline, CDR1 is MDHEN and CDR2 is SYDVKM. The DNA for the CDR3 is TGTGCCAGCAGTTTAGTTCGCGGGAGGACAGATACGCAGTATTTT. Protein product: CASSLVRGRTDTQYF.

This clone has at least ten counts. The chain carries TRBV28 and TRBJ1-5; D gene uncertain. The germline V gene encodes CDR1 MDHEN and CDR2 SYDVKM. The V end was cut by 6 bases, the J end by 13 bases, with 22 bases between. This CDR3 spans 14 amino acids. CDR3 nucleotide sequence: TGTGCCAGCAGACCAACCTTAAGCGACGGGTCTCAGCATTTT. Translated, it gives CASRPTLSDGSQHF.

The rearrangement joins TRBV27 to TRBJ2-2; 7 bases map to TRBD2. J lost 3 bases, V lost 5 bases, and 6 bases had no gene match. The length of the CDR3 is 15 residues. CDR1 is MNHEY and CDR2 is SMNVEV in the germline V gene (reference sequence). Here the CDR3 reads CASSPGDYYTGELFF. Written as DNA, the CDR3 is TGTGCCAGCAGTCCCGGGGACTACTACACCGGGGAGCTGTTTTTT.

The J gene is TRBJ2-6, the V gene TRBV5-5; D uncertain. CDR3 length equals 19 residues. Germline CDR1 SGHKS, CDR2 YYEKEE (reference sequence). Trimming pared 0 bases from V and 0 bases from J, leaving 16 bases between. Here the CDR3 reads CASSLACTLISSGANVLTF. As DNA, the CDR3 is TGTGCCAGCAGCTTGGCCTGTACCCTGATAAGCTCTGGGGCCAACGTCCTGACTTTC.

This chain connects TRBV6-5 to TRBJ2-2; 12 nucleotides agree with TRBD2. Trimming cost V 2 bases and J 5 bases; bases outside gene matches: 3. The CDR3 runs 16 residues. Germline V gives CDR1 MNHEY, CDR2 SVGAGI. For the CDR3, the DNA is TGTGCCAGCAGTTACCTAGCGGGAGGGTTTACCGGGGAGCTGTTTTTT. Residues: CASSYLAGGFTGELFF.

This clone is a singleton in its sample. J is TRBJ1-1 and V is TRBV19, with D possibly being TRBD1 (6 bases). The CDR3 has 15 amino acids. The V end lost 7 bases, the J end lost 4 bases, and 19 bases lay between the germline ends. CDR1 LNHDA and CDR2 SQIVND come from the germline V gene (reference sequence). The CDR3 region is CASKKGEHPFTEAFF. CDR3 nucleotides: TGTGCCAGTAAAAAGGGGGAGCACCCCTTCACTGAAGCTTTCTTT.

This rearrangement joins TRBV6-1 to TRBJ1-1, with D possibly being TRBD1 (5 bases). Deletions cut 1 base from V and 3 bases from J, with 12 bases between. Germline-derived CDR1 and CDR2 are MNHNS and SASEGT. The CDR3 runs 15 residues. CDR3 nucleotide sequence: TGTGCCAGCAGTGAAGAGTCAGGGACTTACACTGAAGCTTTCTTT. It is translated as CASSEESGTYTEAFF.

The chain couples TRBV5-6 to TRBJ2-1, with 10 bases that match TRBD2. The CDR3 totals 15 residues. Germline V gene lookup returns CDR1 SGHDT and CDR2 YYEEEE. The ends lost 4 bases at V and 5 bases at J; junction bases unmatched: 6. The CDR3 DNA is TGTGCCAGCAGCCCTCGGCTAGCGGGAGACAATGAGCAGTTCTTC. Protein product: CASSPRLAGDNEQFF.

The rearrangement joins TRBV28 to TRBJ2-7; no reliable D call. The CDR3 length is 14 residues. V lost 2 bases and J lost 0, with 8 bases in between. CDR1 and CDR2 from the germline V gene are MDHEN and SYDVKM. CDR3 sequence (DNA): TGTGCCAGCAGTTTACTGGAAGACTCCTACGAGCAGTACTTC. It encodes CASSLLEDSYEQYF.

The chain is built from TRBV27 and TRBJ2-2, with D hard to call. V lost 0 bases and J lost 4, with 6 bases in between. The CDR3 extends over 14 amino acids. Per germline, CDR1 MNHEY and CDR2 SMNVEV (reference sequence). CDR3 region: CASSLSYATGELFF. DNA for the CDR3: TGTGCCAGCAGTTTATCGTATGCCACCGGGGAGCTGTTTTTT.

The V call is TRBV7-2, the J call TRBJ1-1, with TRBD1 as a possible D gene (5 bases). This CDR3 comprises 14 residues. Trimming cost V 5 bases and J 11 bases, with 21 bases left between them. Germline CDR1 reads SGHTA; CDR2 reads FQGNSA. CDR3: CASSPIISGLDAFF. CDR3 coding DNA: TGTGCCAGCAGCCCTATTATATCGGGACTCGACGCTTTCTTT.

The genes are TRBV2 and TRBJ2-7, with TRBD2 identical over 8 bases. The CDR3 is 15 amino acids. Germline V gives CDR1 SNHLY, CDR2 FYNNEI. Trimming removed 3 bases from V and 3 bases from J; junction bases left unmatched: 7. The CDR3 loop reads CASSDTGGNRYEQYF. The CDR3 region has the DNA TGTGCCAGCAGTGACACGGGGGGGAATCGCTACGAGCAGTACTTC. The complete variable domain, with remaining parts taken from reference TRBV2 and TRBJ2-7, reads EPEVTQTPSHQVTQMGQEVILRCVPISNHLYFYWYRQILGQKVEFLVSFYNNEISEKSEIFDDQFSVERPDGSNFTLKIRSTKLEDSAMYFCASSDTGGNRYEQYFGPGTRLTVT.

V usage is TRBV29-1 and J usage is TRBJ2-7, with 12 bases aligning to TRBD2. The CDR3 has 15 amino acids. Trimming took 0 bases from V and 3 from J; bases not matched to a gene: 3. Germline values: CDR1 SQVTM, CDR2 ANQGSEA. The CDR3 nucleotides are TGCAGCGTTGAAGATGGGGGACTAGCGGGCTACGAGCAGTACTTC. Its translation: CSVEDGGLAGYEQYF.

This chain links TRBV5-1 with TRBJ2-7; 13 positions match TRBD2. This CDR3 is 19 amino acids long. The ends lost 0 bases at V and 0 bases at J; junction bases unmatched: 9. The V gene's germline CDR1 is SGHRS and CDR2 YFSETQ. This chain's CDR3 is CASSLASGLAGTSSYEQYF. CDR3 in DNA: TGCGCCAGCAGCTTGGCTTCGGGACTAGCGGGAACGAGCTCCTACGAGCAGTACTTC.

This clone has just a few counts. The rearrangement links TRBV5-5 to TRBJ1-5, with 9 bases aligning to TRBD1. V lost 0 bases to trimming and J lost 7 bases; unmatched junction nucleotides: 2. The CDR3 has 14 amino acids. The V gene's germline CDR1 is SGHKS and CDR2 YYEKEE (reference sequence). CDR3 residues: CASSLEQGAQPQHF. The CDR3, as DNA: TGTGCCAGCAGCTTGGAACAGGGGGCCCAGCCCCAGCATTTT. Complete variable domain (other parts from reference TRBV5-5 and TRBJ1-5): DAGVTQSPTHLIKTRGQQVTLRCSPISGHKSVSWYQQVLGQGPQFIFQYYEKEERGRGNFPDRFSARQFPNYSSELNVNALLLGDSALYLCASSLEQGAQPQHFGDGTRLSIL.

This clone was observed a single time. The chain employs TRBV27 and TRBJ2-1; the D gene is possibly TRBD2 (6 bases). This CDR3 contains 12 residues. V gave up 7 bases and J gave up 9 bases, with 13 bases separating them. Germline V gene lookup returns CDR1 MNHEY and CDR2 SMNVEV (reference sequence). DNA of the CDR3: TGTGCCAGCACCGGGGGAGCGCTTGAGCAGTTCTTC. Translation gives CASTGGALEQFF.

A few counts support this clone. V gene TRBV11-2 combines with J gene TRBJ2-7, with 14 bases lining up with TRBD2. This CDR3 is 15 amino acids long. V was clipped by 3 bases and J by 5 bases; unmatched bases: 3. Germline loops: CDR1 SGHAT, CDR2 FQNNGV. In nucleotides, the CDR3 is TGTGCCAGCAGCTTGGGGACTAGCGGGAGCCACGAGCAGTACTTC. Encoded protein: CASSLGTSGSHEQYF. Combining the CDR3 with reference TRBV11-2 and TRBJ2-7 gives the whole variable domain EAGVAQSPRYKIIEKRQSVAFWCNPISGHATLYWYQQILGQGPKLLIQFQNNGVVDDSQLPKDRFSAERLKGVDSTLKIQPAKLEDSAVYLCASSLGTSGSHEQYFGPGTRLTVT.